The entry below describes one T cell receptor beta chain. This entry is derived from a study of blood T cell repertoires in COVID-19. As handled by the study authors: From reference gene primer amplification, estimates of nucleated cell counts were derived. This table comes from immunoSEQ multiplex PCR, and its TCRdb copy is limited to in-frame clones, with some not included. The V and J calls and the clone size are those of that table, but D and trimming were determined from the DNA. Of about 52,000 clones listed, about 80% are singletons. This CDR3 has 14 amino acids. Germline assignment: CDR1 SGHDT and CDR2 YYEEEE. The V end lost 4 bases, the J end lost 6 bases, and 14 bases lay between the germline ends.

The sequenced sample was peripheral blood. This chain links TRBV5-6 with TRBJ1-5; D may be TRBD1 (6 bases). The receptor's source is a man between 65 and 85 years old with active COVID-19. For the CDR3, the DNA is TGTGCCAGCAGCCGGGGGGCAGGGCCTCAGCCCCAGCATTTT. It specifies CASSRGAGPQPQHF.